This T cell receptor beta chain derives from a study of CD4 T cells in relation to SARS-CoV-2 and coronaviruses. Study-level results: Pre-pandemic and post-infection samples never came from the same donor.

V was clipped by 4 bases and J by 10 bases, with 11 bases between them. This CDR3 has 13 residues. Germline V gene lookup returns CDR1 WSHSY and CDR2 SAAADI. Sequencing used immunoSEQ multiplex PCR; TCRdb keeps in-frame clones, though not all of them. The table lists more than 20,000 clones, over 70% of them singletons, with 10% to 15% in the top ten. In regard to this clone: What it recognizes is unknown.

CD4+ T cells from unexposed donors were obtained before the COVID-19 pandemic (2011-2018). The cells were cultured for 10 days before CD4+ T cells were isolated. Cells permitting, SARS-CoV-2 S/N and four cold-coronavirus spikes were tested on unexposed-donor CD4+ T cells. The sequencing input was CD4+ T cells from PBMCs, cultured in vitro. The V and J genes are TRBV10-2 and TRBJ1-6, with TRBD1 as a possible D gene (5 bases). The receptor was isolated from a human donor in good health. The CDR3 DNA is TGCGCCAGCAGTGTTTCAGGGAAATCACCCCTCCACTTT. Protein: CASSVSGKSPLHF.